These T cell receptor beta chains were read from a single sample in a study of shared clonotypes between healthy human individuals. Profiled with immunoSEQ multiplex PCR; TCRdb holds only in-frame clones, not every one. The sample holds 400,000 to 500,000 clones; 76% are singletons and the top ten take roughly 13%. Sequencing used PBMCs. These receptors were collected from a woman in her 40s in good health. Some clones in this sample may be carry-over from other donors' samples. CDR3s leave out the opening cysteine and the closing phenylalanine or tryptophan. The order of the fields is V gene, D gene, CDR3 protein. The D gene is left open where the match is weak.

>TRBV18|TRBD1
ASSPGQNNEQF
>TRBV5-1|TRBD1
ASSPAGQQH
>TRBV19|-
ASSIVGPANYGYT
>TRBV6-5|-
ASRGPVGELF
>TRBV28|TRBD2
ASYPHPRLAATDTQY
>TRBV18|TRBD1
ASSPPTGQVRGEKLF
>TRBV5-1|-
ASSLRRGSNYGYT
>TRBV6-6|TRBD2
ASSPPGLAGREQY
>TRBV5-1|TRBD1
ASSSGQPEQF
>TRBV30|-
AWSDKNTGELF
>TRBV6-1|-
ASSEGHILTYEQY
>TRBV6-1|TRBD1
ASSDLGQTDGANVLT
>TRBV7-9|TRBD2
ASSLSRAREVHEQY
>TRBV27|-
ASSLWGIADTQY
>TRBV30|-
AWSGQPNQPQH
>TRBV5-1|TRBD1
ASSRGGTGGETEAF
>TRBV19|-
ASSPTTNTEAF
>TRBV28|-
ASSPDGQSSYEQY
>TRBV2|TRBD2
ASRLAGVYQSLDTDTQY
>TRBV30|-
AWSVRGLGTGPQH
>TRBV6-1|TRBD1
ASGTVYEQY
>TRBV10-3|TRBD2
AISERGETEQY
>TRBV27|-
ASSSRDNEQY